These T cell receptor beta chains were read from a single sample in a study of neurological immune-mediated disorders. TCRdb independently ran MiXCR on the 5' RACE reads; one entry per CDR3 protein. The repertoire includes fewer than 80,000 distinct CDR3 sequences, around 5.2% of them detected once, and approximately 2.6% sits in the top ten. Sequenced material: PBMCs. The receptors come from a woman under 40 with multiple sclerosis. The CDR3 runs from the conserved cysteine through the conserved F or W. A D gene is named only where the DNA matches it firmly. Only some rows state a clone size, as once, few, many or a class for expanded clones.

few TRBJ1-4 TRBV7-9 NA CASSFREKLFF TGTGCCAGCAGCTTCCGTGAAAAACTGTTTTTT
many TRBJ2-5 TRBV7-7 TRBD1 CASSFDRDRGSQYF TGTGCTAGCAGCTTCGACAGGGACCGGGGATCCCAGTACTTC
NA TRBJ1-6 TRBV20-1 TRBD1 CSAQETGNNSPLNF TGCAGTGCTCAGGAGACAGGGAATAATTCACCCCTCAACTTT
many TRBJ1-4 TRBV5-1 TRBD1 CASRAGGREKLFF TGCGCCAGCCGTGCAGGGGGCCGGGAAAAACTGTTTTTT
many TRBJ1-1 TRBV20-1 NA CSARTGALLAFF TGCAGTGCTAGAACAGGAGCCCTGTTAGCTTTCTTT
many TRBJ2-1 TRBV24-1 TRBD2 CATSDEGTSNEQFF TGTGCCACCAGTGATGAAGGGACTAGCAATGAGCAGTTCTTC
many TRBJ1-1 TRBV20-1 TRBD1 CSARTKGQPQMNTEAFF TGCAGTGCTAGGACGAAGGGACAGCCCCAAATGAACACTGAAGCTTTCTTT
NA TRBJ1-5 TRBV20-1 TRBD1 CSARDRKVEPQHF TGCAGTGCAAGGGACAGGAAGGTTGAGCCCCAGCATTTT
NA TRBJ2-1 TRBV13 TRBD1 CASSWTGVDEQFF TGTGCCAGCAGCTGGACAGGGGTTGATGAGCAGTTCTTC
many TRBJ1-6 TRBV6-5 TRBD1 CASSRRTGMYNSPLHF TGTGCCAGCAGTAGACGGACAGGAATGTATAATTCACCCCTCCACTTT
many TRBJ2-5 TRBV7-2 TRBD2 CASSQSRGSGTQETQYF TGTGCCAGCAGCCAAAGCCGAGGTAGCGGGACCCAAGAGACCCAGTACTTC
many TRBJ2-7 TRBV20-1 TRBD1 CSASRDRGYEQYF TGCAGTGCTTCCCGGGACAGGGGTTACGAGCAGTACTTC
many TRBJ2-1 TRBV6-5 NA CASSSGGPPYNEQFF TGTGCCAGCAGTTCAGGGGGGCCTCCCTACAATGAGCAGTTCTTC
many TRBJ2-3 TRBV29-1 NA CSGGGGADTQYF TGCAGCGGAGGCGGGGGCGCAGATACGCAGTATTTT
many TRBJ2-3 TRBV20-1 NA CSARNRVTSTDTQYF TGCAGTGCTAGAAATCGGGTCACTAGCACAGATACGCAGTATTTT
many TRBJ2-7 TRBV6-5 NA CASSYVGGAYEQYF TGTGCCAGCAGCTACGTAGGGGGGGCCTACGAGCAGTACTTC
many TRBJ2-7 TRBV5-1 NA CASSLDGGKPYEQYF TGCGCCAGCAGCTTGGACGGGGGTAAGCCCTACGAGCAGTACTTC
many TRBJ2-1 TRBV11-2 TRBD1 CASSIRTGGDNEQFF TGTGCCAGCAGCATCAGGACAGGGGGGGACAATGAGCAGTTCTTC
many TRBJ2-7 TRBV4-2 NA CASSQVTEGYEQYF TGTGCCAGCAGCCAAGTGACTGAGGGCTACGAGCAGTACTTC
many TRBJ2-1 TRBV5-5 NA CASSDTGGEYNEQFF TGTGCCAGCAGCGATACAGGGGGGGAATACAATGAGCAGTTCTTC
many TRBJ1-2 TRBV20-1 NA CSARASGHPGYTF TGCAGTGCTAGAGCTTCGGGACACCCTGGCTACACCTTC
NA TRBJ2-1 TRBV7-8 NA CASSLGPALVEQFF TGTGCCAGCAGCTTGGGCCCTGCTTTGGTGGAGCAGTTCTTC
many TRBJ2-7 TRBV3-1 NA CASSQAYSVTSYEQYF TGTGCCAGCAGCCAGGCGTATTCGGTCACGTCCTACGAGCAGTACTTC
many TRBJ2-5 TRBV7-2 TRBD1 CASSQGQGNGETQYF TGTGCCAGCAGCCAGGGACAGGGTAACGGAGAGACCCAGTACTTC
medium-sized TRBJ2-7 TRBV12-3/TRBV12-4 TRBD1 CASSPDRVSYEQYF TGTGCCAGCAGTCCCGACAGGGTCTCCTACGAGCAGTACTTC
NA TRBJ1-1 TRBV4-1 TRBD1 CASSQLAGTVTEAFF TGCGCCAGCAGCCAACTGGCGGGGACAGTCACTGAAGCTTTCTTT
many TRBJ1-4 TRBV7-9 NA CASSPRSPNEKLFF TGTGCCAGCAGCCCTAGGTCCCCGAATGAAAAACTGTTTTTT
NA TRBJ1-5 TRBV2 NA CASSGQRDQPQHF TGTGCCAGCAGTGGGCAGAGAGATCAGCCCCAGCATTTT
many TRBJ1-1 TRBV5-1 NA CASSFQGRNTEAFF TGCGCCAGCAGCTTCCAGGGACGGAACACTGAAGCTTTCTTT
NA TRBJ2-5 TRBV6-6 TRBD2 CASSQTSGAETQYF TGTGCCAGCAGTCAGACTAGCGGGGCAGAGACCCAGTACTTC
many TRBJ1-1 TRBV5-6 NA CASSRRGAGYTEAFF TGTGCCAGCAGCCGGCGTGGGGCTGGGTACACTGAAGCTTTCTTT
NA TRBJ2-2 TRBV20-1 NA CSALGVQSGELFF TGCAGTGCTTTGGGGGTACAGTCCGGGGAGCTGTTTTTT
many TRBJ1-1 TRBV5-1 NA CASSLDHSNTEAFF TGCGCCAGCAGCTTGGATCACAGCAACACTGAAGCTTTCTTT
many TRBJ1-2 TRBV29-1 NA CSVGGEYGYTF TGCAGCGTTGGGGGGGAGTATGGCTACACCTTC
many TRBJ2-7 TRBV7-2 TRBD2 CASRDTSADVAQYF TGTGCCAGCAGGGACACTAGCGCGGACGTGGCGCAGTACTTC
many TRBJ1-4 TRBV15 TRBD1 CATSKTGGVEKLFF TGTGCCACCAGCAAAACAGGGGGCGTTGAAAAACTGTTTTTT
NA TRBJ2-7 TRBV7-2 NA CASRGGYEQYF TGTGCCAGCAGAGGGGGCTACGAGCAGTACTTC
NA TRBJ1-2 TRBV3-1 NA CASSPLTGSYGYTF TGTGCCAGCAGCCCCCTAACAGGCTCCTATGGCTACACCTTC
NA TRBJ1-2 TRBV6-5 NA CASSYRQLANYGYTF TGTGCCAGCAGTTACCGACAGTTGGCTAACTATGGCTACACCTTC